This is a list of T cell receptor beta chains from one sample in a study of response to subunit inactivated influenza vaccine. MiXCR, run by TCRdb on the RT-PCR reads, gives a single entry per CDR3 protein. The sample holds about 480,000 distinct CDR3 sequences, about 25% seen once. Here the sequenced sample was CD4+ T cells sorted from PBMCs, taken 4 to 6 days after vaccination. These receptors originate from a man aged 45-65 years who received an inactivated influenza vaccine. CDR3s include the opening cysteine and the closing phenylalanine or tryptophan. D genes are given only for firm matches. Clone size is stated in some rows and not others, as once, few, many or a class when expanded.

v_call,j_call,clone_size,d_call,cdr3_aa,cdr3_nt
TRBV12-3/TRBV12-4,TRBJ2-3,few,.,CASSPSRNTQYF,TGTGCCAGCAGTCCCTCGAGGAATACGCAGTATTTT
TRBV12-3/TRBV12-4,TRBJ1-2,.,TRBD1,CASSQQGSSYGYTF,TGTGCCAGCAGTCAACAGGGGTCCTCCTATGGCTACACCTTC
TRBV12-3/TRBV12-4,TRBJ2-3,few,.,CASSSGTLTLDTQYF,TGTGCCAGCAGTTCCGGGACTCTTACCTTAGATACGCAGTATTTT
TRBV6-1,TRBJ1-1,.,.,CASSDGPSNTEAFF,TGTGCCAGCAGTGACGGTCCCTCGAACACTGAAGCTTTCTTT
TRBV24-1,TRBJ2-5,.,.,CATSDQYREETQYF,TGTGCCACCAGTGACCAATACAGGGAAGAGACCCAGTACTTC
TRBV20-1,TRBJ1-2,.,.,CSARDPPGPDYGYTF,TGCAGTGCTAGAGATCCCCCAGGGCCCGACTATGGCTACACCTTC
TRBV5-1,TRBJ2-1,few,.,CASRTHGGRNEQFF,TGCGCCAGCAGGACCCACGGGGGAAGGAATGAGCAGTTCTTC
TRBV4-1,TRBJ2-5,.,.,CASSQAKGYRETQYF,TGCGCCAGCAGCCAAGCGAAAGGGTATCGAGAGACCCAGTACTTC
TRBV20-1,TRBJ1-6,.,TRBD1,CSARRDRLRGPLHF,TGCAGTGCTCGCCGGGACAGGCTCCGGGGGCCCCTCCACTTT
TRBV20-1,TRBJ2-7,once,.,CSARMAPSSYEQYF,TGCAGTGCTAGAATGGCACCAAGCTCCTACGAGCAGTACTTC
TRBV28,TRBJ1-2,few,TRBD1,CASSPGDRAYYGYTF,TGTGCCAGCAGTCCCGGGGACAGGGCCTACTATGGCTACACCTTC
TRBV29-1,TRBJ2-2,few,.,CSVEGGALNTGELFF,TGCAGCGTTGAAGGGGGGGCCCTAAACACCGGGGAGCTGTTTTTT
TRBV10-3,TRBJ2-3,.,.,CATRGTTDTQYF,TGTGCCACCAGGGGTACCACAGATACGCAGTATTTT
TRBV5-1,TRBJ2-3,few,TRBD2,CASSFSGRADTDTQYF,TGCGCCAGCAGCTTTAGCGGGAGGGCCGACACAGATACGCAGTATTTT
TRBV11-3,TRBJ2-1,few,.,CASSLDGRTSEQFF,TGTGCCAGCAGCTTAGACGGGAGAACAAGTGAGCAGTTCTTC
TRBV5-1,TRBJ1-1,.,TRBD1,CASSTGQGAIMNTEAFF,TGCGCCAGCAGCACTGGACAGGGGGCAATCATGAACACTGAAGCTTTCTTT
TRBV13,TRBJ2-6,.,TRBD1,CASLLRRQGFSSGANVLTF,TGTGCCAGCCTTCTAAGGCGACAGGGATTCTCCTCTGGGGCCAACGTCCTGACTTTC
TRBV7-2,TRBJ2-2,.,.,CASSWGQTGELFF,TGTGCCAGCAGCTGGGGGCAAACCGGGGAGCTGTTTTTT
TRBV7-2,TRBJ2-3,few,.,CASSARVGGHTDTQYF,TGTGCCAGCAGCGCTCGGGTCGGCGGTCACACAGATACGCAGTATTTT
TRBV19,TRBJ2-5,.,.,CASSIQQQETQYF,TGTGCCAGTAGTATACAGCAGCAAGAGACCCAGTACTTC
TRBV11-3,TRBJ2-1,.,.,CASSSRGVSYNEQFF,TGTGCCAGCAGCTCTAGGGGGGTGTCCTACAATGAGCAGTTCTTC
TRBV14,TRBJ2-1,many,.,CASSQDLLSSYNEQFF,TGTGCCAGCAGCCAAGATTTGCTAAGCTCCTACAATGAGCAGTTCTTC
TRBV7-9,TRBJ1-2,few,TRBD1,CASSSGWTGSHYGYTF,TGTGCCAGCAGCTCCGGATGGACAGGTTCCCACTATGGCTACACCTTC
TRBV20-1,TRBJ2-1,.,.,CSARTSLGNEQFF,TGCAGTGCTAGGACTAGTCTTGGCAATGAGCAGTTCTTC
TRBV4-1,TRBJ1-1,.,TRBD1,CASTWDRGSSTTEAFF,TGCGCCAGCACCTGGGACAGGGGATCATCGACCACTGAAGCTTTCTTT
TRBV19,TRBJ1-5,few,.,CASSIIRRSNQPQHF,TGTGCCAGTAGTATTATCAGGCGTAGCAATCAGCCCCAGCATTTT
TRBV20-1,TRBJ2-7,.,TRBD2,CSARVASGGAGEQYF,TGCAGTGCTAGAGTGGCTAGCGGGGGGGCGGGGGAGCAGTACTTC
TRBV12-3/TRBV12-4,TRBJ2-3,.,TRBD2,CTSSLASWREIGSTDTQYF,TGTACCAGCAGTTTAGCGAGTTGGCGGGAGATAGGTAGCACAGATACGCAGTATTTT
TRBV5-1,TRBJ1-5,.,.,CASSLSGFNQPQHF,TGCGCCAGCAGCTTGTCCGGATTCAATCAGCCCCAGCATTTT
TRBV7-3,TRBJ2-3,few,.,CASSLRGPNIGASTDTQYF,TGTGCCAGCAGCTTAAGGGGGCCTAATATAGGGGCCTCCACAGATACGCAGTATTTT
TRBV10-3,TRBJ2-1,.,TRBD1,CAISGGTEYSYNEQFF,TGTGCCATCAGTGGGGGGACAGAATACTCCTACAATGAGCAGTTCTTC
TRBV20-1,TRBJ1-2,.,.,CSARQVFNYGYTF,TGCAGTGCTAGACAGGTGTTTAACTATGGCTACACCTTC
TRBV20-1,TRBJ1-1,many,.,CSAGRLTEAFF,TGCAGTGCTGGTCGGCTCACTGAAGCTTTCTTT
TRBV20-1,TRBJ2-1,.,.,CSAREYLDEQFF,TGCAGTGCTAGAGAGTACCTAGATGAACAGTTCTTC
TRBV11-2,TRBJ2-1,.,TRBD2,CASSTLSGNSYNEQFF,TGTGCCAGCAGCACCCTTAGCGGGAATTCCTACAATGAGCAGTTCTTC
TRBV5-1,TRBJ1-4,few,.,CASSFSPGEKLFF,TGCGCCAGCAGCTTTTCGCCGGGTGAAAAACTGTTTTTT
TRBV12-3/TRBV12-4,TRBJ1-2,.,TRBD1,CASSLWWDSYGYTF,TGTGCCAGCAGTTTATGGTGGGACAGTTATGGCTACACCTTC
TRBV19,TRBJ2-6,once,.,CASSSKASSGQIFSGANVLTF,TGTGCCAGTAGTTCTAAGGCTTCTTCGGGACAAATATTCTCTGGGGCCAACGTCCTGACTTTC
TRBV20-1,TRBJ2-1,.,TRBD1,CSARPRIRGSYNEQFF,TGCAGTGCTAGGCCCAGAATCAGGGGGTCCTACAATGAGCAGTTCTTC
TRBV12-3/TRBV12-4,TRBJ1-1,few,.,CASSFGRAMNTEAFF,TGTGCCAGCAGTTTCGGACGGGCGATGAACACTGAAGCTTTCTTT
TRBV20-1,TRBJ2-3,many,TRBD2,CSARGGGGPDTQYF,TGCAGTGCTAGGGGCGGGGGGGGTCCAGATACGCAGTATTTT
TRBV20-1,TRBJ2-5,few,.,CSASPQGRQDTQYF,TGCAGTGCCAGTCCACAGGGACGTCAAGACACCCAGTACTTC
TRBV12-3/TRBV12-4,TRBJ2-5,few,.,CASSLGGWLRKAGQETQYF,TGTGCCAGCAGTTTAGGAGGTTGGCTACGTAAGGCGGGGCAAGAGACCCAGTACTTC
TRBV15,TRBJ2-4,.,.,CATSRDAQNIQYF,TGTGCCACCAGCAGAGATGCCCAGAACATTCAGTACTTC
TRBV4-3,TRBJ2-7,.,TRBD2,CASSQEVVTSGYEQYF,TGCGCCAGCAGCCAAGAAGTGGTGACTAGCGGTTACGAGCAGTACTTC
TRBV11-2,TRBJ2-1,.,.,CASRRPGRNYNEQFF,TGTGCCAGCAGAAGGCCCGGGCGAAACTACAATGAGCAGTTCTTC